Presented here are 26 T cell receptor beta chains from one specimen sequenced in a study of PD-L1 blockade in urothelial cancer (TCRdb year 2017). The receptor library was made with the immunoSEQ multiplex PCR assay. Sourced from immuneACCESS, this table was stored by TCRdb with only in-frame sequences that have V and J called. A share of the clones is absent; for the studies checked, an unresolved V gene accounts for under half, and the remainder has no known explanation. The sample table records around 60,000 clones; under 90% of these occur just once. The top ten clonotypes cover 2.5% to 4% of the sample. What the time point label conveys for this sample: pretreatment peripheral blood. The source material was PBMCs, sampled around atezolizumab (anti-PD-L1) treatment. The receptors were sampled from a man between 65 and 85 years old with urothelial cancer.

This chain joins TRBV5-1 and TRBJ2-1, with 8 positions matching TRBD1. This CDR3 comprises 15 residues. From germline, CDR1 is SGHRS and CDR2 YFSETQ. The ends lost 4 bases at V and 4 bases at J; junction bases unmatched: 7. CDR3 nucleotides: TGCGCCAGCAGCCCGCAGGGGGCTAGGTACAATGAGCAGTTCTTC. It yields the protein CASSPQGARYNEQFF.

The chain has TRBV11-2 and TRBJ2-1; D call uncertain. Germline-derived CDR1 and CDR2 are SGHAT and FQNNGV. Trimming left V 2 bases short and J 0 bases short, with 14 bases between. This CDR3 is 17 amino acids long. CDR3 amino acids: CASSLNWATRSYNEQFF. The DNA for the CDR3 is TGTGCCAGCAGCTTAAATTGGGCGACCCGCTCCTACAATGAGCAGTTCTTC.

The gene calls are TRBV19 and TRBJ2-7; D possibly corresponds to TRBD2 (6 bases). The V gene lost 2 bases and the J gene lost 3 bases, with 14 bases spanning the gap. Germline V CDR1 and CDR2: LNHDA, SQIVND (reference sequence). The CDR3 is 15 residues long. The CDR3 DNA is TGTGCCAGTAGTATACGGGACTCGGGAAACTACGAGCAGTACTTC. As protein: CASSIRDSGNYEQYF.

The chain is built from TRBV5-1 and TRBJ2-3, with TRBD2 identical over 7 bases. V lost 7 bases, J lost 0 bases, and 5 bases stayed unmatched. CDR3 length: 14 amino acids. The germline V gene encodes CDR1 SGHRS and CDR2 YFSETQ. Here the CDR3 reads CASGEGLSTDTQYF. The CDR3 nucleotides read TGCGCCAGCGGGGAGGGACTAAGCACAGATACGCAGTATTTT.

The V gene is TRBV10-3, the J gene TRBJ2-7; 8 positions agree with TRBD2. The V gene end was trimmed by 7 bases and the J gene end by 5 bases; junction bases not matched to a gene: 10. The CDR3 runs to 14 residues. Germline CDR1 is ENHRY and CDR2 is SYGVKD. The CDR3 here is CAIKGAGGVHEQYF. CDR3 nucleotide sequence: TGTGCCATCAAAGGCGCGGGAGGAGTCCACGAGCAGTACTTC.

This chain uses TRBV4-1 with TRBJ2-1; 13 bases fit TRBD2. Trimming at V came to 6 bases and at J to 8 bases, leaving 7 bases not matched to a gene. This CDR3 region has 15 residues. Germline V gene data show CDR1 as MGHRA and CDR2 as YSYEKL. CDR3 sequence: CASSHGTSGIYEQFF. The CDR3 DNA follows: TGCGCCAGCAGTCACGGGACTAGCGGGATTTATGAGCAGTTCTTC.

V and J are TRBV5-1 and TRBJ1-2; unclear D gene. Looked up from germline, CDR1 is SGHRS and CDR2 is YFSETQ. This CDR3 comprises 13 residues. V gave up 3 bases and J gave up 3 bases, with 9 bases separating them. This CDR3 reads CASSSRTDYGYTF. CDR3 coding DNA: TGCGCCAGCAGCTCTAGGACTGACTATGGCTACACCTTC.

This clone is a singleton in its sample. The chain links TRBV2 to TRBJ1-2, with D maybe TRBD1 (5 bases). The V gene lost 8 bases and the J gene lost 4 bases, with 20 bases spanning the gap. The CDR3 has 15 residues. Germline CDR1 is SNHLY and CDR2 is FYNNEI. The CDR3 protein is CASLETAMPGYGYTF. CDR3 bases: TGTGCCAGCCTCGAGACAGCGATGCCTGGCTATGGCTACACCTTC.

This chain joins TRBV2 and TRBJ1-5, with a possible D match to TRBD1 (6 bases). This CDR3 region has 15 residues. The germline V gene has CDR1 SNHLY and CDR2 FYNNEI. Trimming removed 2 bases from V and 0 bases from J, with 8 bases in between. CDR3 in DNA: TGTGCCAGCAGTGAACAGGGGCATAGCAATCAGCCCCAGCATTTT. Protein product: CASSEQGHSNQPQHF.

In its sample, this clone was seen a few times. This rearrangement joins TRBV2 to TRBJ2-7; D unclear. Germline lookup yields CDR1 SNHLY and CDR2 FYNNEI. Between the trimmed V and J ends, which lost 6 bases and 0 bases, there was a span of 12 bases. The CDR3 covers 14 residues. This chain's CDR3 is CASSPWALSYEQYF. As DNA, the CDR3 is TGTGCCAGCAGCCCGTGGGCCCTCTCCTACGAGCAGTACTTC.

This clone has only a few counts. The gene calls are TRBV30 and TRBJ1-4; 11 bases align to TRBD1. The length of the CDR3 is 14 residues. V gave up 5 bases and J gave up 6 bases; unmatched junction bases: 5. Looked up from germline, CDR1 is GTSNPN and CDR2 is SVGIG (reference sequence). CDR3 amino acids: CAWGGDRGYEKLFF. The CDR3 DNA follows: TGTGCCTGGGGGGGGGACAGGGGGTATGAAAAACTGTTTTTT.

The rearrangement uses TRBV5-1 and TRBJ1-1; maybe TRBD1 (5 bases). The CDR3 is 16 amino acids. V dropped 0 bases and J dropped 0 bases, with 12 bases sitting between them. Looked up from germline, CDR1 is SGHRS and CDR2 is YFSETQ. As DNA, the CDR3 is TGCGCCAGCAGCTTGGAGGGGATGACGGTGAACACTGAAGCTTTCTTT. Protein sequence: CASSLEGMTVNTEAFF.

CDR3 bases: TGTGCCAGCAGCGTAGGGGACAATTCCTACGAGCAGTACTTC. Its translation is CASSVGDNSYEQYF. The chain employs TRBV9 and TRBJ2-7; D is possibly TRBD1 (6 bases). The germline V gene has CDR1 SGDLS and CDR2 YYNGEE. The V and J ends lost 0 bases and 1 base respectively, with 8 bases between them. There are 14 residues in the CDR3.

The chain couples TRBV30 to TRBJ2-3, with 10 bases aligning to TRBD2. V was clipped by 1 base and J by 1 base; unmatched bases: 2. This CDR3 comprises 15 residues. The germline CDR1 and CDR2 sequences are GTSNPN and SVGIG (reference sequence). The chain's CDR3 is CAWSALAGGTDTQYF. The DNA for the CDR3 is TGTGCCTGGAGTGCCCTAGCGGGAGGCACAGATACGCAGTATTTT.

The rearrangement links TRBV19 to TRBJ1-1; D call uncertain. Germline CDR1 is LNHDA and CDR2 is SQIVND (reference sequence). Trimming left V 7 bases short and J 4 bases short, with 13 bases between. This CDR3 is 13 amino acids long. CDR3 nucleotide sequence: TGTGCCAGTACCCCGGGATTGGGCACTGAAGCTTTCTTT. It specifies CASTPGLGTEAFF.

The chain joins TRBV7-9 to TRBJ2-1, with 7 bases identical to TRBD1. Looked up from germline, CDR1 is SEHNR and CDR2 is FQNEAQ (reference sequence). With 1 base clipped from V and 4 bases from J, the junction kept 1 base outside the gene matches. This CDR3 comprises 14 residues. In nucleotides, the CDR3 is TGTGCCAGCAGCTTAGAACAGGGGTACAATGAGCAGTTCTTC. Amino acids: CASSLEQGYNEQFF. Complete variable domain (other parts from reference TRBV7-9 and TRBJ2-1): DTGVSQNPRHKITKRGQNVTFRCDPISEHNRLYWYRQTLGQGPEFLTYFQNEAQLEKSRLLSDRFSAERPKGSFSTLEIQRTEQGDSAMYLCASSLEQGYNEQFFGPGTRLTVL.

CDR3 residues: CAWSRGLAGGPSEQFF. The CDR3 nucleotides are TGTGCCTGGAGTAGGGGACTAGCGGGAGGGCCTAGTGAGCAGTTCTTC. This rearrangement joins TRBV30 to TRBJ2-1; TRBD2 matches at 16 bases. The CDR3 loop spans 16 amino acids. V shed 2 bases, J shed 9 bases, and the junction held 7 bases outside the gene matches. Germline V gene data show CDR1 as GTSNPN and CDR2 as SVGIG (reference sequence). Together with reference TRBV30 and TRBJ2-1, the CDR3 gives the full variable domain: SQTIHQWPATLVQPVGSPLSLECTVEGTSNPNLYWYRQAAGRGLQLLFYSVGIGQISSEVPQNLSASRPQDRQFILSSKKLLLSDSGFYLCAWSRGLAGGPSEQFFGPGTRLTVL.

This rearrangement joins TRBV5-1 to TRBJ2-1, with 13 bases aligning to TRBD2. V was pared by 3 bases and J by 8 bases, with 8 bases of the junction left unmatched. The germline V gene has CDR1 SGHRS and CDR2 YFSETQ. This CDR3 region has 16 residues. The CDR3 sequence: CASSSGLAGVVDEQFF. The CDR3 bases are TGCGCCAGCAGCTCCGGACTAGCGGGAGTGGTGGATGAGCAGTTCTTC.

In this sample, this clone turned up many times. The chain combines TRBV5-6 with TRBJ2-5; no clear D. CDR1 SGHDT and CDR2 YYEEEE come from the germline V gene. The CDR3 has 14 amino acids. The V and J ends lost 0 bases and 2 bases respectively, with 8 bases between them. The CDR3, as DNA: TGTGCCAGCAGCTTGGGAGGTCTACAAGAGACCCAGTACTTC. The encoded protein is CASSLGGLQETQYF.

This clone turned up a few times. The chain has TRBV14 and TRBJ1-2; D is undetermined. This CDR3 contains 14 residues. Trimming removed 4 bases from V and 7 bases from J, with 16 bases in between. Germline lookup yields CDR1 SGHDN and CDR2 FVKESK. For the CDR3, the DNA is TGTGCCAGCAGCCCCGACTCCCGGCGTGGTGGCTACACCTTC. Its protein is CASSPDSRRGGYTF.

The V and J genes are TRBV5-1 and TRBJ1-1; D perhaps matches TRBD1 (5 bases). V lost 0 bases and J 4 bases, leaving 13 bases between the germline ends. This CDR3 region has 15 residues. Germline CDR1 and CDR2: SGHRS and YFSETQ. The CDR3 reads CASSLAPGMGTEAFF. The CDR3 bases are TGCGCCAGCAGCTTGGCCCCAGGGATGGGCACTGAAGCTTTCTTT.

The chain uses TRBV2 and TRBJ1-1; perhaps TRBD1 as D (6 bases). From germline, CDR1 is SNHLY and CDR2 FYNNEI. The CDR3 has 14 residues. Trimming took off 1 base at V and 6 bases at J, with 12 bases between the two ends. CDR3 coding DNA: TGTGCCAGCAGTGAAGGAGGGGGAGGGGCTGAAGCTTTCTTT. Residues: CASSEGGGGAEAFF.

The chain uses TRBV5-4 and TRBJ2-3; TRBD2 aligns across 12 bases. Germline lookup yields CDR1 SGHNT and CDR2 YYREEE (reference sequence). Trimming at V came to 0 bases and at J to 4 bases, leaving 3 bases not matched to a gene. The CDR3 contains 16 residues. The CDR3 sequence is CASSLELAGGSDTQYF. The DNA of the CDR3 is TGTGCCAGCAGCTTGGAGCTAGCGGGAGGGTCAGATACGCAGTATTTT.

The chain couples TRBV18 to TRBJ1-5; D ambiguous. From germline, CDR1 is KGHSH and CDR2 LQKENI. The CDR3 is made up of 15 amino acids. V lost 3 bases and J 0 bases, leaving 9 bases between the germline ends. The CDR3 DNA sequence: TGTGCCAGCTCACCGCAACTAGATAGCAATCAGCCCCAGCATTTT. Protein: CASSPQLDSNQPQHF.

This clone was observed a single time. The V and J genes are TRBV18 and TRBJ1-1; 8 positions match TRBD1. J gave up 1 base and V 4 bases, and 5 bases lay outside the gene matches. The CDR3 has 15 residues. Germline V gene data show CDR1 as KGHSH and CDR2 as LQKENI. The CDR3 coding sequence is TGTGCCAGCTCACTGGACAGGGTGGAGAACACTGAAGCTTTCTTT. Amino acid sequence: CASSLDRVENTEAFF.

The V gene is TRBV19, the J gene TRBJ1-4; 7 bases are shared with TRBD1. Germline V gene data show CDR1 as LNHDA and CDR2 as SQIVND (reference sequence). The trim removed 5 bases at V and 8 bases at J, leaving 8 bases unmatched. The CDR3 loop spans 14 amino acids. This CDR3 is CASSETGRREKLFF. The CDR3 region has the DNA TGTGCCAGTAGTGAGACAGGGAGACGCGAAAAACTGTTTTTT. The full variable domain, in which reference TRBV19 and TRBJ1-4 provide the parts outside the CDR3, is DGGITQSPKYLFRKEGQNVTLSCEQNLNHDAMYWYRQDPGQGLRLIYYSQIVNDFQKGDIAEGYSVSREKKESFPLTVTSAQKNPTAFYLCASSETGRREKLFFGSGTQLSVL.